What follows describes a single T cell receptor beta chain. Nominal health characterized the donors when sampled, though unrecorded immune exposures were likely. Trimming removed 2 bases at V and 2 bases at J, with 9 bases between. Germline V lookup: CDR1 MDHEN, CDR2 SYDVKM. The CDR3 is made up of 14 amino acids. This PCR relied on a set of 60 Vbeta primers and 13 Jbeta primers. Produced via immunoSEQ multiplex PCR; TCRdb's table is partial and in-frame only. The data contain approximately 210,000 clones, around 86% of them singletons. The data belong to a study of cytomegalovirus exposure and HLA in healthy donors.

This chain links TRBV28 with TRBJ1-1; tentative D call: TRBD1 (6 bases). The sequence derives from a woman between 45 and 65 years old in good health and CMV-seropositive. The sequenced sample consisted of PBMCs. The CDR3 is CASSLQGPNTEAFF. The CDR3 DNA reads TGTGCCAGCAGTTTACAGGGGCCCAACACTGAAGCTTTCTTT.